Listed below are T cell receptor beta chains from one sample, sequenced in a study of cytomegalovirus exposure and HLA in healthy donors. The table came from immunoSEQ multiplex PCR; TCRdb's copy has only in-frame clones and leaves some out. The sample lists about 150,000 clones, roughly 80% occurring once. What was sequenced was PBMCs. The source of these receptors is a male donor in good health and CMV-seronegative. Both conserved end residues are part of each CDR3. D genes are given only for firm matches. Some rows have no size entry. The others give once, few or many, or a class for an expanded clone.

D	size	J	V	DNA	CDR3
TRBD2	-	TRBJ2-1	TRBV7-2	TGTGCCAGCAGGACGCTCCCCGAGCGGGGGGGTGTTTATGAGCAGTTCTTC	CASRTLPERGGVYEQFF
-	few	TRBJ1-5	TRBV6-1	TGTGCCAGCAGTGAAACGGGAGGGACTGGGCATCAGCCCCAGCATTTT	CASSETGGTGHQPQHF
-	-	TRBJ2-1	TRBV28	TGTGCCAGCAGTTCCCCGGGACATTACGAGTTCTTC	CASSSPGHYEFF
TRBD1	-	TRBJ2-2	TRBV9	TGTGCCAGCAGCGTGGGGACAGCTCCCACCGGGGAGCTGTTTTTT	CASSVGTAPTGELFF
TRBD2	few	TRBJ2-1	TRBV18	TGTGCCAGCTCCCGGACTAGCGGTAAGAGCTCCTACAATGAGCAGTTCTTC	CASSRTSGKSSYNEQFF
-	-	TRBJ1-5	TRBV27	TGTGCCAGCAGTTTAGGGGGGGGCACAACCAATCAGCCCCAGCATTTT	CASSLGGGTTNQPQHF
-	-	TRBJ2-7	TRBV4-2	TGTGCCAGCAGCCAAAGAAGGGAGAACGAGCAGTACTTC	CASSQRRENEQYF
TRBD2	-	TRBJ2-2	TRBV6-4	TGTGCCAGCAGTGATCGGCCGGGGGGTGAATCGAACACCGGGGAGCTGTTTTTT	CASSDRPGGESNTGELFF
TRBD1	-	TRBJ2-7	TRBV30	TGTGCCTGGAGTACAACAGGGGGAAGCCAATACGAGCAGTACTTC	CAWSTTGGSQYEQYF
-	few	TRBJ1-2	TRBV27	TGTGCCAGCAGTACACAGGGTTATGGCTACACCTTC	CASSTQGYGYTF
TRBD1	-	TRBJ1-4	TRBV27	TGTGCCAGCAGTTCGGTGATGACAGGGCGGAATGAAAAACTGTTTTTT	CASSSVMTGRNEKLFF
-	-	TRBJ2-7	TRBV7-2	TGTGCCAGCAGCTACCGTTCCTACGAGCAGTACTTC	CASSYRSYEQYF
-	-	TRBJ1-2	TRBV5-1	TGCGCCAGCAGCCCAATTTGGGGGGAAGACGGCTACACCTTC	CASSPIWGEDGYTF
TRBD2	-	TRBJ2-3	TRBV2	TGTGCCAGCATCTACAACCCTAGCGGGGGCAAGGATACGCAGTATTTT	CASIYNPSGGKDTQYF
-	-	TRBJ2-7	TRBV7-3	TGTGCCAGCAGCTTAGCCGGAGCGGAGTTCTACGAGCAGTACTTC	CASSLAGAEFYEQYF
TRBD2	-	TRBJ2-5	TRBV30	TGTGCCTGGAGTACCGAACTAGCGGTCCAAGAGACCCAGTACTTC	CAWSTELAVQETQYF
-	few	TRBJ1-6	TRBV4-2	TGTGCCAGCAGCCATCCCCGAGAGCCTAATTCACCCCTCCACTTT	CASSHPREPNSPLHF
TRBD1	few	TRBJ1-2	TRBV18	TGTGCCAGCTCACCACGGCAGGGGGCCCCTGGTGGCTACACCTTC	CASSPRQGAPGGYTF
-	-	TRBJ2-3	TRBV28	TGTGCCAGCCCGGTTACGCAGTATTTT	CASPVTQYF
-	-	TRBJ1-4	TRBV28	TGTGCCAGCACTGAGAACACTAATGAAAAACTGTTTTTT	CASTENTNEKLFF
-	-	TRBJ2-7	TRBV11-2	TGTGCCAGCAGCCCAGGGGTCGTACCCCCTCGCGAGCAGTACTTC	CASSPGVVPPREQYF
TRBD2	-	TRBJ2-2	TRBV19	TGTGCCAGTAGTATAGACGGGGGGGCAGCGGTCGGGGAGCTGTTTTTT	CASSIDGGAAVGELFF
-	-	TRBJ2-3	TRBV30	TGTGCCTGGAGGGAGAACACAGATACGCAGTATTTT	CAWRENTDTQYF
TRBD1	-	TRBJ1-2	TRBV27	TGTGCCAGCAGACAAGCGGGACAGGGGTCTGGCTACACCTTC	CASRQAGQGSGYTF
TRBD1	once	TRBJ1-5	TRBV10-3	TGTGCCATCAGTGTAAACAGGGGACAGCCCCAGCATTTT	CAISVNRGQPQHF
TRBD1	-	TRBJ2-1	TRBV5-1	TGCGCCAGCAGCACCGGGACAGCCGTGAGCGGTTCCTACAATGAGCAGTTCTTC	CASSTGTAVSGSYNEQFF
-	-	TRBJ2-6	TRBV30	TGTGCCTGGGCAGGGGACGGGGCCAACGTCCTGACTTTC	CAWAGDGANVLTF
-	few	TRBJ2-4	TRBV5-5	TGTGCCAGCAGCAAGTGGGGGACTGGCAAAAACATTCAGTACTTC	CASSKWGTGKNIQYF
TRBD1	-	TRBJ1-6	TRBV9	TGTGCCAGCAGCGTCTTGGGACAGGGAGGCAGTTCACCCCTCCACTTT	CASSVLGQGGSSPLHF
-	-	TRBJ1-4	TRBV19	TGTGCCAGTAGTATTCAGTCGTCGAATGAAAAACTGTTTTTT	CASSIQSSNEKLFF
TRBD1	few	TRBJ1-6	TRBV7-9	TGTGCCAGCAGCCCTCAGGGGGGAATTTCACCCCTCCACTTT	CASSPQGGISPLHF
TRBD1	-	TRBJ2-2	TRBV5-7	TGTGCCAGCAGCACGGACAGGGGGCTCGTCCTTTGGGGTGACGGGGAGCTGTTTTTT	CASSTDRGLVLWGDGELFF
TRBD2	-	TRBJ2-1	TRBV6-1	TGTGCCACAAGGGGACTAGCGGGGGATGTGAATGAGCAGTTCTTC	CATRGLAGDVNEQFF
TRBD1	-	TRBJ1-2	TRBV7-2	TGTGCCAGCAGCTTAACAGACAGGGCGGGAGGCTACACCTTC	CASSLTDRAGGYTF
TRBD1	-	TRBJ2-4	TRBV14	TGTGCCAGCAGCCATATGGACAGGGTGAAAAGCATTCAGTACTTC	CASSHMDRVKSIQYF
-	few	TRBJ2-5	TRBV19	TGTGCCAGTAGACAGGCGGGGGAGACCCAGTACTTC	CASRQAGETQYF
TRBD2	-	TRBJ2-7	TRBV19	TGTGCCAGTAGTAACCGGCCGGGGGGGAACGAGCAGTACTTC	CASSNRPGGNEQYF
TRBD2	once	TRBJ2-3	TRBV28	TGTGCCAGCAGTTTACCTAGCGGAAGCACAGATACGCAGTATTTT	CASSLPSGSTDTQYF
TRBD1	-	TRBJ1-2	TRBV11-2	TGTGCCAGCAGCTTAGGGAGGGACAGGGCTTACTATGGCTACACCTTC	CASSLGRDRAYYGYTF
TRBD2	-	TRBJ2-1	TRBV7-9	TGTGCCAGCAGCCGCGATCTACTAGCGGAGAGGGGCAATGAGCAGTTCTTC	CASSRDLLAERGNEQFF
TRBD1	once	TRBJ1-1	TRBV4-3	TGCGCCAGCAGCCAAGAAGACAGGGCCACCACTGAAGCTTTCTTT	CASSQEDRATTEAFF